The 9 T cell receptor beta chains below come from one sample, sequenced in a study of molecular identifiers for immune sequencing clone quantification (dated by TCRdb to between 2017 and 2018). The receptor library was made with PCR. The listed sequencing device is Illumina HiSeq 4000. TCRdb took the public reads, trimmed them with fastp at Q25, ran MiXCR for clone calling and kept in-frame beta chains. Records with the same CDR3 protein are collapsed into one entry carrying the most frequent genes and DNA. The sample contains over 600,000 distinct CDR3 sequences, approximately 20% of them found a single time. The ten largest clones capture roughly 0.83% of the sample. The sequencing input was naive CD8+ T cells from blood, with Jurkat cell RNA spiked in. Sample cell subset or site, as interpreted from the label and publication: FACS-sorted CD8+CD4-CCR7+CD45RA+ naive T cells. The receptor source for this set is a human donor in good health. Some libraries in this study had Jurkat cell RNA spiked in.

This clonotype was counted a few times. V and J are TRBV12-3 or TRBV12-4 and TRBJ1-1; D is ambiguous. The CDR3 extends over 17 amino acids. Trimming pared 5 bases from V and 0 bases from J, leaving 19 bases between. The CDR3 protein is CASSRYSGGRLNTEAFF. The CDR3 DNA reads as TGTGCCAGCAGTAGGTACTCGGGCGGCAGGCTGAACACTGAAGCTTTCTTT.

This clonotype occurred many times. The chain combines TRBV30 with TRBJ2-5; D is perhaps TRBD2 (6 bases). The length of the CDR3 is 14 residues. The V end was cut by 0 bases, the J end by 5 bases, with 13 bases between. Germline-derived CDR1 and CDR2 are GTSNPN and SVGIG (reference sequence). CDR3 nucleotide sequence: TGTGCCTGGAGTGTAACTAGCTTCCTTGAGACCCAGTACTTC. This gives the protein CAWSVTSFLETQYF. Full variable domain (remainder filled in from reference TRBV30 and TRBJ2-5): SQTIHQWPATLVQPVGSPLSLECTVEGTSNPNLYWYRQAAGRGLQLLFYSVGIGQISSEVPQNLSASRPQDRQFILSSKKLLLSDSGFYLCAWSVTSFLETQYFGPGTRLLVL.

The chain joins TRBV5-4 to TRBJ2-1; possibly TRBD2 for D (5 bases). The CDR3 has 17 amino acids. The ends were cut back, 1 base at V and 2 bases at J, with 16 bases in the middle. The germline gives CDR1 SGHNT, CDR2 YYREEE (reference sequence). CDR3 bases: TGTGCCAGCAGCTTGCCACCCGGGGTTTTGGCCTACAATGAGCAGTTCTTC. Translating it yields CASSLPPGVLAYNEQFF.

This clonotype was seen repeatedly, ten times or more. The chain is built from TRBV20-1 and TRBJ2-7, with TRBD2 identical over 9 bases. Per germline, CDR1 DFQATT and CDR2 SNEGSKA (reference sequence). This CDR3 has 15 amino acids. Unmatched junction bases numbered 9, after V lost 0 bases and J lost 6 bases. The CDR3, as DNA: TGCAGTGCTAGAGAGCATGAGCGGGAGGATTCCGAGCAGTACTTC. Its protein product is CSAREHEREDSEQYF.

Ten or more counts support this clonotype. The chain uses TRBV14 and TRBJ2-3; D is uncertain. The CDR3 has 15 amino acids. The germline gives CDR1 SGHDN, CDR2 FVKESK. Between the trimmed V and J ends, which lost 1 base and 0 bases, there was a span of 8 bases. The CDR3 DNA is TGTGCCAGCAGCCAAGCGGAGTCTAGCACAGATACGCAGTATTTT. Its translation: CASSQAESSTDTQYF.

The gene calls are TRBV6-6 and TRBJ1-2; possible D gene TRBD1, 6 bases. The CDR3 sequence is 20 residues long. Germline loops: CDR1 MNHNY, CDR2 SVGAGI (reference sequence). V shed 6 bases and J shed 3 bases, with 32 bases lying between them. CDR3 DNA sequence: TGTGCCAGCAGCCAGCTACAGGGTCGACTTCCCGTCGGAGTCGACTATGGCTACACCTTC. Amino acids: CASSQLQGRLPVGVDYGYTF.

This chain uses TRBV5-6 with TRBJ2-7, with 7 nucleotides matching TRBD1. The J segment lost 3 bases and the V segment lost 4 bases, leaving 10 bases of the junction unmatched. Germline CDR1 reads SGHDT; CDR2 reads YYEEEE. The length of the CDR3 is 15 residues. The CDR3 spells CASSDRGQRNYEQYF. The CDR3 DNA follows: TGTGCCAGCAGCGATAGGGGACAGAGAAACTACGAGCAGTACTTC.

A single count supports this clonotype. A read error may be the cause here, since a much bigger clone is one base away. V is TRBV7-9 and J is TRBJ1-4; TRBD1 aligns across 7 bases. From germline, CDR1 is SEHNR and CDR2 FQNEAQ (reference sequence). The CDR3 is made up of 16 amino acids. After removal of 8 bases from V and 0 bases from J, the junction contained 9 bases not matched to a gene. The CDR3 here is CASGPGQTPTNEKLFF. Written as DNA, the CDR3 is TGTGCCAGCGGCCCGGGACAGACTCCAACTAATGAAAAACTGTTTTTT.

This chain connects TRBV27 to TRBJ2-5, with TRBD2 as a possible D gene (6 bases). This CDR3 region has 14 residues. Germline V lookup: CDR1 MNHEY, CDR2 SMNVEV (reference sequence). Trimming stripped 4 bases from V and 4 bases from J, with 13 bases between. The CDR3 coding sequence is TGTGCCAGCAGTTCGGGACTGTTAGCAGAGACCCAGTACTTC. Protein product: CASSSGLLAETQYF.